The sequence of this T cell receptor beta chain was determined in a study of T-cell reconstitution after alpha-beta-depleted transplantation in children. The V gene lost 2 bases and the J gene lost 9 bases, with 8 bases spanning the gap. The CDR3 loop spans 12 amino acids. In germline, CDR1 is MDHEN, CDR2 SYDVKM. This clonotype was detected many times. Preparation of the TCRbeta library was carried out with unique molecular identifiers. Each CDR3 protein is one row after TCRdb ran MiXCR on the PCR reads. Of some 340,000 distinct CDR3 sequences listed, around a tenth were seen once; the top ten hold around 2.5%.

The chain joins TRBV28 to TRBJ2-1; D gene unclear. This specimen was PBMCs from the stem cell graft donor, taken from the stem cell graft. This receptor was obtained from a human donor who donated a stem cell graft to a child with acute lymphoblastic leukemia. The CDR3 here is CASSLGRSEQFF. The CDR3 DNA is TGTGCCAGCAGTTTAGGCAGATCTGAGCAGTTCTTC.